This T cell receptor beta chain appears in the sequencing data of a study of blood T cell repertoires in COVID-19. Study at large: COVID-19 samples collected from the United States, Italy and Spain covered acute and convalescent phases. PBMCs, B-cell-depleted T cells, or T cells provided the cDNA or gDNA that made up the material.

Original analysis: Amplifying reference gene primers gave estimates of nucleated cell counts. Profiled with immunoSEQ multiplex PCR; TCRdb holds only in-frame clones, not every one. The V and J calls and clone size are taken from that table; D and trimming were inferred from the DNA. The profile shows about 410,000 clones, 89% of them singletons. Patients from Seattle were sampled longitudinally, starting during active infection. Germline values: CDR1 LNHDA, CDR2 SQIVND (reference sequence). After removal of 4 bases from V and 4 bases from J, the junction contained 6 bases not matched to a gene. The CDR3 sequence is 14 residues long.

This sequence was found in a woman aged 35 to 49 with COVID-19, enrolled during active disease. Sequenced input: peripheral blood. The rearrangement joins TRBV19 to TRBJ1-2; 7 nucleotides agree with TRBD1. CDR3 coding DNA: TGTGCCAGTAGTAAGACAGGGATCTTCTATGGCTACACCTTC. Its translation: CASSKTGIFYGYTF.